A single sample is the source of the 11 T cell receptor beta chains below, sequenced in a study of early T cells in non-severe SARS-CoV-2 infection. TCRdb re-derived calls from the 5' RACE reads in MiXCR, one entry per CDR3 protein. Among just over 65,000 distinct CDR3 sequences listed, approximately 13% were seen once. The specimen sequenced was whole blood. The receptors shown here come from an adult who was a healthcare worker with PCR-confirmed SARS-CoV-2 infection or an uninfected control (not recorded which).

A few counts support this clonotype. The V gene is TRBV29-1, the J gene TRBJ2-1, with 7 bases that match TRBD2. From germline, CDR1 is SQVTM and CDR2 ANQGSEA. CDR3 size: 15 residues. V was pared by 1 base and J by 0 bases, with 3 bases of the junction left unmatched. The CDR3, as DNA: TGCAGCGTTGAAGCGCTAGCGGTCTCCTACAATGAGCAGTTCTTC. Its protein is CSVEALAVSYNEQFF.

A few counts support this clonotype. J is TRBJ2-7 and V is TRBV29-1, with D hard to call. This CDR3 contains 9 residues. Between the trimmed V and J ends, which lost 0 bases and 6 bases, there was a span of 0 bases. The V gene's germline CDR1 is SQVTM and CDR2 ANQGSEA. The CDR3 here is CSVEDEQYF. The CDR3 nucleotides are TGCAGCGTTGAAGACGAGCAGTACTTC.

This clonotype was seen repeatedly, ten times or more. The chain employs TRBV20-1 and TRBJ2-3; D is ambiguous. Looked up from germline, CDR1 is DFQATT and CDR2 is SNEGSKA (reference sequence). Trimming removed 6 bases from V and 6 bases from J, with 25 bases in between. This CDR3 is 16 amino acids long. The CDR3 DNA is TGCAGTGCCAGCCCGGGCCTTAGGGCGATTGGGGATACGCAGTATTTT. Amino acids: CSASPGLRAIGDTQYF.

This clonotype was seen ten or more times. This chain joins TRBV28 and TRBJ2-1; D may be TRBD2 (6 bases). The CDR3 sequence is 15 residues long. CDR1 MDHEN and CDR2 SYDVKM come from the germline V gene. V lost 6 bases and J 1 base, leaving 13 bases between the germline ends. CDR3 in amino acids: CASRPYRGSYNEQFF. CDR3 DNA sequence: TGTGCCAGCAGGCCTTACCGGGGGTCCTACAATGAGCAGTTCTTC.

This clonotype showed up many times. The V gene is TRBV9, the J gene TRBJ2-7; D remains unclear. The CDR3 is 16 residues long. V was shortened by 0 bases and J by 6 bases, with 19 bases between the two germline ends. Germline V CDR1 and CDR2: SGDLS, YYNGEE. CDR3 sequence: CASSVAPWEQIGEQYF. The CDR3 DNA is TGTGCCAGCAGCGTAGCTCCCTGGGAACAGATTGGCGAGCAGTACTTC.

The V and J genes are TRBV28 and TRBJ1-1; weak D call: TRBD1 (5 bases). The CDR3 runs 14 residues. The ends were cut back, 7 bases at V and 0 bases at J, with 12 bases in the middle. Looked up from germline, CDR1 is MDHEN and CDR2 is SYDVKM. CDR3 DNA sequence: TGTGCCAGCACCCTCGGGGGTTTGAACACTGAAGCTTTCTTT. This translates into CASTLGGLNTEAFF.

This clonotype was seen at least ten times. CDR3 bases: TGTGCCAGCAGTCCGTACTCCCCCTATAACTATGGCTACACCTTC. It specifies CASSPYSPYNYGYTF. The gene calls are TRBV28 and TRBJ1-2, with D uncertain. CDR1 MDHEN and CDR2 SYDVKM come from the germline V gene. Deletions cut 5 bases from V and 1 base from J, with 14 bases between. The CDR3 is 15 amino acids.

This clonotype was found a few times. The rearrangement links TRBV4-3 to TRBJ2-2; D might be TRBD1 (5 bases). The CDR3 is 15 amino acids. Germline V lookup: CDR1 LGHNA, CDR2 YSLEER. V shed 1 base and J shed 6 bases, with 12 bases lying between them. The CDR3 sequence is CASSQVSDSSGELFF. The CDR3 DNA reads as TGCGCCAGCAGCCAAGTCTCCGACAGTTCCGGGGAGCTGTTTTTT.

In its sample, this clonotype was seen a few times. J is TRBJ2-5 and V is TRBV10-3, with TRBD1 as a possible D gene (6 bases). Trimming pared 2 bases from V and 1 base from J, leaving 11 bases between. Germline V gene data show CDR1 as ENHRY and CDR2 as SYGVKD. The CDR3 sequence is 15 residues long. The CDR3 spells CAISERTGLQETQYF. The DNA for the CDR3 is TGTGCCATCAGTGAGCGAACAGGGCTCCAAGAGACCCAGTACTTC.

This clonotype was seen at least ten times. The chain is built from TRBV19 and TRBJ2-3; 8 nucleotides line up with TRBD2. CDR1 is LNHDA, CDR2 SQIVND, per germline (reference sequence). J gave up 1 base and V 0 bases, and 12 bases lay outside the gene matches. This CDR3 has 19 residues. The CDR3 here is CASSIDLSAGGLGTDTQYF. The CDR3 nucleotides are TGTGCCAGTAGTATAGATCTCTCCGCGGGAGGTCTCGGCACAGATACGCAGTATTTT. Variable domain in full (rest from reference TRBV19 and TRBJ2-3): DGGITQSPKYLFRKEGQNVTLSCEQNLNHDAMYWYRQDPGQGLRLIYYSQIVNDFQKGDIAEGYSVSREKKESFPLTVTSAQKNPTAFYLCASSIDLSAGGLGTDTQYFGPGTRLTVL.

The rearrangement uses TRBV14 and TRBJ2-2; 13 bases fit TRBD2. CDR3 length: 16 amino acids. The trim removed 4 bases at V and 3 bases at J, leaving 2 bases unmatched. Germline lookup yields CDR1 SGHDN and CDR2 FVKESK. CDR3 in amino acids: CASSPGLAGYTGELFF. The CDR3 DNA follows: TGTGCCAGCAGCCCGGGACTAGCGGGATACACCGGGGAGCTGTTTTTT.